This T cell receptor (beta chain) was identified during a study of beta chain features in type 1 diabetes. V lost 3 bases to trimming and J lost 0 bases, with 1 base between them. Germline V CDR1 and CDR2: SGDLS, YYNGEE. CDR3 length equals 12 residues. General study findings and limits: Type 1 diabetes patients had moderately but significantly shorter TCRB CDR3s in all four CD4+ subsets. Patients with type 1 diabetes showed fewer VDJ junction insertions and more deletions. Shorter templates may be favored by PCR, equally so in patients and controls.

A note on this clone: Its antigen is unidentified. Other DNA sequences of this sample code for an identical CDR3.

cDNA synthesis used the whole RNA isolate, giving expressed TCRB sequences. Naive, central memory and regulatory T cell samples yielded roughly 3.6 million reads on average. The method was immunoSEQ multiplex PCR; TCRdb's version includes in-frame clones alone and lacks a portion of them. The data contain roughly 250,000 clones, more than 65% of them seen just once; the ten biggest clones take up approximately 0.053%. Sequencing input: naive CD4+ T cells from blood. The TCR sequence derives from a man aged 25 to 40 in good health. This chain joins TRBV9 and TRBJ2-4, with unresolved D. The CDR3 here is CASSGAKNIQYF. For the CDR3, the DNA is TGTGCCAGCAGCGGAGCCAAAAACATTCAGTACTTC.